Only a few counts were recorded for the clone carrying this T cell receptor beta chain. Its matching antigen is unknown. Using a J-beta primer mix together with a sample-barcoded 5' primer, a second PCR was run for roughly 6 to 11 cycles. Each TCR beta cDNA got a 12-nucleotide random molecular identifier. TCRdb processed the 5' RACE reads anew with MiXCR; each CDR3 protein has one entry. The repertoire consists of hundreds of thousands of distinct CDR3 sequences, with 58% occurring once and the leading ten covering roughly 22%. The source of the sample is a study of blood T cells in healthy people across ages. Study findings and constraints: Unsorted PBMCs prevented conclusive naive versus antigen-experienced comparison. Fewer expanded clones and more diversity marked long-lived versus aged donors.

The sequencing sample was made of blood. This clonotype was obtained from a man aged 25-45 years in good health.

For the CDR3, the DNA is TGCAGTGCTAGAGTGCGCGACAGGGGCAATGAGCAGTACTTC. The encoded protein is CSARVRDRGNEQYF. The chain has TRBV20-1 and TRBJ2-5, with 8 bases aligning to TRBD1. J was trimmed by 11 bases and V by 1 base; bases with no gene match: 12. This CDR3 comprises 14 residues. The germline V gene encodes CDR1 DFQATT and CDR2 SNEGSKA (reference sequence).